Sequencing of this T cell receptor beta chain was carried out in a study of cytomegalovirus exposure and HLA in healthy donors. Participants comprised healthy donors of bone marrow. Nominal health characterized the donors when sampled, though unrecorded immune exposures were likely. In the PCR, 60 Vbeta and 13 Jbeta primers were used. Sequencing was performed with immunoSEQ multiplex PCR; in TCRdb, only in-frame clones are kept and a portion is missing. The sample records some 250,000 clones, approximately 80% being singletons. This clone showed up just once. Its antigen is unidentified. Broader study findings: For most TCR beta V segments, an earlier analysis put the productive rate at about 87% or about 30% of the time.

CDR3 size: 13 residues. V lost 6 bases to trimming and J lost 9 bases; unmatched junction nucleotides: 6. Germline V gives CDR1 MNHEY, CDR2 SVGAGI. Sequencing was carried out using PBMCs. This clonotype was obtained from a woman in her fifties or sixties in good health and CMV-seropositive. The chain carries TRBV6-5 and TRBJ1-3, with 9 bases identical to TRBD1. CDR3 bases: TGTGCCAGCAGCCAGGACAGGGGTGGCACCATATATTTT. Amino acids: CASSQDRGGTIYF.